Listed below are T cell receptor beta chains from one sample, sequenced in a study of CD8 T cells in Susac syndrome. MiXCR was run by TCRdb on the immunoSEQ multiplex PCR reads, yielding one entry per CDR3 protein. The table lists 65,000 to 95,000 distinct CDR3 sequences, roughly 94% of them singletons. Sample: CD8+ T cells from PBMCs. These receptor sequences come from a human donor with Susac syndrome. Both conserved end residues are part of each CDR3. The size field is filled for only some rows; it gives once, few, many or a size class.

cdr3_aa: CSPWTSGTPYEQYF
clone_size: .
j_call: TRBJ2-7
v_call: TRBV20-1

cdr3_aa: CASSRLAGVKDTQYF
clone_size: .
j_call: TRBJ2-3
v_call: TRBV13

cdr3_aa: CASLPSGGAYEQFF
clone_size: once
j_call: TRBJ2-1
v_call: TRBV19

cdr3_aa: CASSLRPDPYEQYF
clone_size: few
j_call: TRBJ2-7
v_call: TRBV27

cdr3_aa: CASSFRDSYEQYF
clone_size: .
j_call: TRBJ2-7
v_call: TRBV11-2

cdr3_aa: CASSRWPALEAYEQYF
clone_size: .
j_call: TRBJ2-7
v_call: TRBV7-8

cdr3_aa: CASSSILTENTGELFF
clone_size: .
j_call: TRBJ2-2
v_call: TRBV7-8

cdr3_aa: CSAPRKGARNIQYF
clone_size: .
j_call: TRBJ2-4
v_call: TRBV20-1

cdr3_aa: CASSLQTGTYEQYF
clone_size: .
j_call: TRBJ2-7
v_call: TRBV3-1

cdr3_aa: CASIQDRGFRNTEAFF
clone_size: once
j_call: TRBJ1-1
v_call: TRBV11-2

cdr3_aa: CASDIQKQGVHTF
clone_size: .
j_call: TRBJ1-2
v_call: TRBV7-9

cdr3_aa: CASSGTWGNTGELFF
clone_size: .
j_call: TRBJ2-2
v_call: TRBV5-1

cdr3_aa: CASRKTTSHEQFF
clone_size: .
j_call: TRBJ2-1
v_call: TRBV21-1

cdr3_aa: CASSLFIDQTQYF
clone_size: .
j_call: TRBJ2-5
v_call: TRBV11-2

cdr3_aa: CASSLEVTSEGNEQFF
clone_size: .
j_call: TRBJ2-1
v_call: TRBV7-9

cdr3_aa: CASSQGASDEQYF
clone_size: .
j_call: TRBJ2-7
v_call: TRBV4-3